The clone carrying this TCR beta chain was counted only a few times. As processed by the authors: Amplification with reference gene primers provided the estimates of nucleated cell counts. Here immunoSEQ multiplex PCR was the method, and the copy in TCRdb shows in-frame clones only, minus some. Clone size and V and J calls were adopted from that table, with D and trimming inferred from the DNA. The sample contains about 36,000 clones, approximately 91% of which appear only once. The sample originates from a study of blood T cell repertoires in COVID-19. In the study overall: Acute-phase and convalescent COVID-19 samples originated in the United States, Italy and Spain. Sources were T cells, B-cell-depleted T cells, or PBMCs; the material itself was cDNA or gDNA.

V was clipped by 8 bases and J by 5 bases; unmatched bases: 8. CDR1 and CDR2 from the germline V gene are KGHSH and LQKENI. CDR3 length equals 13 residues. Sequenced: peripheral blood. The chain uses TRBV18 and TRBJ1-2; 7 nucleotides match TRBD1. This clonotype was obtained from a human donor in a cohort sampled during active COVID-19. The CDR3 DNA reads TGTGCCAGCCAGGGGGGACAGTTTTATGGCTACACCTTC. Its translation is CASQGGQFYGYTF. Drawing the rest from reference TRBV18 and TRBJ1-2, the complete variable domain is NAGVMQNPRHLVRRRGQEARLRCSPMKGHSHVYWYRQLPEEGLKFMVYLQKENIIDESGMPKERFSAEFPKEGPSILRIQQVVRGDSAAYFCASQGGQFYGYTFGSGTRLTVV.